The rows below give T cell receptor beta chains drawn from one sample of a study of response to subunit inactivated influenza vaccine. Using its own MiXCR run on the RT-PCR reads, TCRdb lists one record per CDR3 protein. The repertoire holds around 500,000 distinct CDR3 sequences, with approximately 11% as singletons. The sample was PBMCs from blood, taken roughly 6 weeks after vaccination. All receptors come from a man aged 50 to 59 who received an inactivated influenza vaccine. CDR3s include the opening cysteine and the closing phenylalanine or tryptophan. A D gene is named only where the DNA matches it firmly. Expanded clones get a size class; other rows say once, few or many, or leave the size out.

clone size,CDR3 length,D gene,J gene,V gene,CDR3 DNA,CDR3 protein
NA,15,TRBD2,TRBJ2-5,TRBV4-3,TGCGCCAGCAGCCACACTAGCGGCCCAGGAGAGACCCAGTACTTC,CASSHTSGPGETQYF
NA,15,NA,TRBJ2-2,TRBV20-1,TGCAGTGCCATGATCTCAAGACGAGGCACCGGGGAGCTGTTTTTT,CSAMISRRGTGELFF
NA,16,NA,TRBJ1-1,TRBV4-1,TGCGCCAGCAGCCAAGGGCTGCGGAGATGGAACACTGAAGCTTTCTTT,CASSQGLRRWNTEAFF
few,15,TRBD1,TRBJ1-1,TRBV19,TGTGCCAGTAGACTTCCACAGGGGAGAGGTACTGAAGCTTTCTTT,CASRLPQGRGTEAFF
many,11,NA,TRBJ2-1,TRBV12-3/TRBV12-4,TGTGTGGCGGGATACTACAATGAGCAGTTCTTC,CVAGYYNEQFF
few,17,TRBD1,TRBJ2-7,TRBV2,TGTGCCAGCAGTGGACAGGGGAAGGTAACTGGAAGGAACGAGCAGTACTTC,CASSGQGKVTGRNEQYF
NA,16,NA,TRBJ1-2,TRBV6-5,TGTGCCAGCAGTTACTCGAGGAGGGCCTCGGGTTATGGCTACACCTTC,CASSYSRRASGYGYTF
many,12,NA,TRBJ1-3,TRBV4-1,TGCGCCAGCAGCCAAGCTGGAAACACCATATATTTT,CASSQAGNTIYF
few,15,NA,TRBJ2-3,TRBV12-3/TRBV12-4,TGTGCCAGCAGTTCGTTTAGCTATCCCACAGATACGCAGTATTTT,CASSSFSYPTDTQYF
NA,15,TRBD2,TRBJ2-1,TRBV7-9,TGTGCCAGCAGCCATCTTTGGCGGGGGGGAAATGAGCAGTTCTTC,CASSHLWRGGNEQFF
many,16,NA,TRBJ2-5,TRBV9,TGTGCCAGCAGCGTAGGATTTGGGTCGCGTAAAGAGACCCAGTACTTC,CASSVGFGSRKETQYF
many,17,TRBD2,TRBJ2-7,TRBV6-2/TRBV6-3,TGTGCCAGCAGTAACTCCCGGAGACTAGCGGGGGACTACGAGCAGTACTTC,CASSNSRRLAGDYEQYF
many,14,NA,TRBJ2-5,TRBV12-3/TRBV12-4,TGTGCCAGCAGAAAAATTGGACACTTAGAGACCCAGTACTTC,CASRKIGHLETQYF
NA,17,TRBD1,TRBJ1-2,TRBV13,TGTGCCAGCAGCTTAAGAATCTCGGGACAGGGGGCGCGGGGCTACACCTTC,CASSLRISGQGARGYTF
many,14,TRBD2,TRBJ2-7,TRBV20-1,TGCAGTGCTAGCCCCCAGCGGGGGCCTCTCGAGCAGTACTTC,CSASPQRGPLEQYF
few,15,TRBD2,TRBJ2-1,TRBV20-1,TGCAGTGCTAGTGCCCTTGCTAGCGGGACGGGTGAGCAGTTCTTC,CSASALASGTGEQFF
few,16,NA,TRBJ2-1,TRBV5-1,TGCGCCAGCAGCTTGGAGGGAGGGGGCGCCTACAATGAGCAGTTCTTC,CASSLEGGGAYNEQFF
few,16,TRBD2,TRBJ2-1,TRBV15,TGTGCCACCAGCAGAGCATCTAGCGGGGGATACAATGAGCAGTTCTTC,CATSRASSGGYNEQFF
many,16,NA,TRBJ2-7,TRBV27,TGTGCCAGCAGTTCCTCCCCCAGGGGGGCAACCTACGAGCAGTACTTC,CASSSSPRGATYEQYF
NA,15,TRBD1,TRBJ2-7,TRBV7-9,TGTGCCAGCAGCTCGACAGGGGGAAGTCGCTACGAGCAGTACTTC,CASSSTGGSRYEQYF
few,12,NA,TRBJ2-7,TRBV20-1,TGCAGTGCTACGCAGGGTGCCTACGAGCAGTACTTC,CSATQGAYEQYF
NA,17,TRBD2,TRBJ2-1,TRBV7-8,TGTGCCAGCAGCTTAGCACCCACTAGCGGGTTTTACAATGAGCAGTTCTTC,CASSLAPTSGFYNEQFF
few,15,NA,TRBJ2-7,TRBV6-5,TGTGCCAGCAGTTACCCCAGGGGGGTGGTTTACGAGCAGTACTTC,CASSYPRGVVYEQYF
many,16,NA,TRBJ2-1,TRBV7-9,TGTGCCAGCAGCCCCCCGGATATCTACTCCTACAATGAGCAGTTCTTC,CASSPPDIYSYNEQFF
NA,15,NA,TRBJ2-5,TRBV28,TGTGCCAGCAAGGACACGAGGCAGGACCAAGAGACCCAGTACTTC,CASKDTRQDQETQYF
NA,16,TRBD1,TRBJ2-7,TRBV4-1,TGCGCCAGCAGCCGCATCGGACAGGGGAGCTCCTACGAGCAGTACTTC,CASSRIGQGSSYEQYF
NA,15,TRBD1,TRBJ1-1,TRBV5-1,TGCGCCAGCAGCTTGATTCCGGGACAGGGCACTGAAGCTTTCTTT,CASSLIPGQGTEAFF